This is a list of T cell receptor beta chains from one sample in a study of blood T cell repertoires in COVID-19. Data came from immunoSEQ multiplex PCR; TCRdb stores just in-frame clones and leaves some out. The sample gives a few hundred thousand clones, approximately 80% of which show up once; around 13% is in the top ten. Sequencing used peripheral blood. Receptor source: a human donor in a cohort sampled during active COVID-19. CDR3s include the opening cysteine and the closing phenylalanine or tryptophan. A D gene is named only where the DNA matches it firmly. Size is stated for part of the rows, as once, few or many counts, or as a class when the clone is expanded.

CASSLSGSGGAGYGELFF	TGTGCCAGCAGCTTATCTGGTAGCGGGGGGGCCGGTTACGGGGAGCTGTTTTTT	TRBJ2-2	.	TRBD2	TRBV7-2
CASSLEVGGYRGYTF	TGCGCCAGCAGCTTGGAAGTAGGGGGCTATCGTGGCTACACCTTC	TRBJ1-2	.	TRBD1	TRBV5-1
CASSFDSLNTDTQYF	TGCGCCAGCAGCTTTGACAGCCTCAACACAGATACGCAGTATTTT	TRBJ2-3	.	.	TRBV5-1
CASSYRVGLRSEQYF	TGTGCCAGCAGTTATCGAGTGGGGCTAAGGAGCGAGCAGTACTTC	TRBJ2-7	.	.	TRBV6-5
CSVVRTSGDNEQFF	TGCAGCGTTGTTCGGACTAGCGGTGACAATGAGCAGTTCTTC	TRBJ2-1	.	TRBD2	TRBV29-1
CASSVDRERSYEQYF	TGTGCCAGCAGCGTCGACAGGGAAAGGTCCTACGAGCAGTACTTC	TRBJ2-7	.	TRBD1	TRBV11-2
CASSLPPGLYNEQFF	TGTGCCAGCAGCTTACCCCCAGGCCTCTACAATGAGCAGTTCTTC	TRBJ2-1	few	.	TRBV7-8
CATSDYRQGRNYGYTF	TGTGCCACCAGCGATTATCGACAGGGGCGAAACTATGGCTACACCTTC	TRBJ1-2	.	TRBD1	TRBV15
CSVEEGAHEQYF	TGCAGCGTTGAGGAGGGGGCACACGAGCAGTACTTC	TRBJ2-7	.	.	TRBV29-1
CASRGTSRQDTQYF	TGTGCCAGTAGAGGGACATCCCGCCAAGATACGCAGTATTTT	TRBJ2-3	.	.	TRBV19
CASSLGGDNEQFF	TGTGCCAGCAGCTTAGGAGGCGACAATGAGCAGTTCTTC	TRBJ2-1	.	.	TRBV11-3
CASSLRPKHYGYTF	TGTGCCAGCAGTTTGAGGCCGAAGCATTATGGCTACACCTTC	TRBJ1-2	.	.	TRBV28
CASRRTLRGGTEAFF	TGCGCCAGCAGGCGGACGCTAAGGGGAGGCACTGAAGCTTTCTTT	TRBJ1-1	.	.	TRBV5-1
CASSRIVGGVDEQFF	TGTGCCAGTAGTAGAATTGTTGGGGGGGTCGATGAGCAGTTCTTC	TRBJ2-1	.	TRBD2	TRBV19
CARGWRRGASYEQYF	TGTGCCAGAGGGTGGAGGCGGGGGGCCTCCTACGAGCAGTACTTC	TRBJ2-7	.	TRBD2	TRBV5-3
CASSPVRTAEAFF	TGTGCCAGCAGCCCAGTTCGGACAGCTGAAGCTTTCTTT	TRBJ1-1	.	.	TRBV5-6
CASSPPRGDNEQFF	TGTGCCAGCTCACCCCCAAGAGGAGACAATGAGCAGTTCTTC	TRBJ2-1	.	.	TRBV18
CASSYPLGGANSPLHF	TGTGCCAGCAGTTACCCCCTCGGAGGGGCAAACTCACCCCTCCACTTT	TRBJ1-6	.	.	TRBV6-5
CATSRGHRNEKLFF	TGTGCCACCAGCAGAGGACACCGTAATGAAAAACTGTTTTTT	TRBJ1-4	.	.	TRBV15
CAWSRGLAGETQYF	TGTGCCTGGAGTAGGGGACTAGCAGGGGAGACCCAGTACTTC	TRBJ2-5	.	TRBD2	TRBV30
CASSLGGKRTDTQYF	TGTGCCAGCAGTTTAGGGGGGAAACGTACAGATACGCAGTATTTT	TRBJ2-3	once	.	TRBV27
CRTEVDTQYF	TGCCGGACGGAGGTAGATACGCAGTATTTT	TRBJ2-3	.	.	TRBV5-1
CASRSGLGNEKLFF	TGTGCCAGCAGGTCGGGACTGGGTAATGAAAAACTGTTTTTT	TRBJ1-4	.	.	TRBV5-5
CASSQPPGQGFSYNEQFF	TGCGCCAGCAGCCAACCTCCGGGACAAGGGTTCTCCTACAATGAGCAGTTCTTC	TRBJ2-1	.	.	TRBV5-1
CASALPGQNYGYTF	TGCGCCAGCGCACTGCCGGGTCAGAACTATGGCTACACCTTC	TRBJ1-2	few	.	TRBV5-1
CATSRVPASGTQYF	TGTGCCACCAGCAGAGTACCCGCCTCGGGGACCCAGTACTTC	TRBJ2-5	.	.	TRBV15
CASSQVSGLNTEAFF	TGTGCCAGCAGCCAAGTGAGCGGATTGAACACTGAAGCTTTCTTT	TRBJ1-1	.	.	TRBV4-2
CASSSDRGKPQHF	TGTGCCAGCTCATCGGACAGGGGTAAGCCCCAGCATTTT	TRBJ1-5	once	TRBD1	TRBV18
CASSQDRGAGELFF	TGCGCCAGCAGCCAAGATCGGGGGGCCGGGGAGCTGTTTTTT	TRBJ2-2	few	TRBD2	TRBV4-3
CASSLGGLAGNEQFF	TGCGCCAGCAGCTTGGGGGGACTAGCGGGCAATGAGCAGTTCTTC	TRBJ2-1	.	TRBD2	TRBV5-1
CASSPRTSGSDEQFF	TGTGCCAGCAGCCCTCGGACTAGCGGGAGTGATGAGCAGTTCTTC	TRBJ2-1	once	TRBD2	TRBV11-3
CASSASGGSLNEQFF	TGTGCCAGCAGCGCAAGCGGAGGGTCCCTCAATGAGCAGTTCTTC	TRBJ2-1	once	.	TRBV9
CASSPYIALPYGYTF	TGTGCCAGCAGCCCGTACATTGCCCTCCCCTATGGCTACACCTTC	TRBJ1-2	.	.	TRBV11-2
CASSTGVAGELFF	TGTGCCAGTAGTACCGGGGTGGCCGGGGAGCTGTTTTTT	TRBJ2-2	.	.	TRBV19
CASSSEPTGNPYNEQFF	TGTGCTAGCAGCTCCGAACCCACAGGGAACCCCTACAATGAGCAGTTCTTC	TRBJ2-1	.	.	TRBV7-7
CASRIRLDADTQYF	TGTGCCAGCAGGATTAGACTAGACGCAGATACGCAGTATTTT	TRBJ2-3	.	.	TRBV6-5
CASSLGGQGEQFF	TGTGCCAGCAGCTTAGGGGGCCAGGGTGAGCAGTTCTTC	TRBJ2-1	.	.	TRBV7-3
CASSSPGQVYEQYF	TGTGCCAGCAGCTCCCCGGGACAAGTCTACGAGCAGTACTTC	TRBJ2-7	.	.	TRBV7-9
CASSSLDRANYGYTF	TGTGCCAGCAGTTCCCTCGATCGGGCTAACTATGGCTACACCTTC	TRBJ1-2	few	.	TRBV28
CASTPGRASGYTF	TGTGCCAGCACCCCGGGCAGGGCGAGTGGCTACACCTTC	TRBJ1-2	.	.	TRBV2
CASSYGLAGYTQYF	TGTGCCAGCAGTTACGGACTAGCGGGGTATACGCAGTATTTT	TRBJ2-3	.	TRBD2	TRBV6-2/TRBV6-3
CASSYTRSHSYEQYF	TGTGCCAGCAGTTACACCCGAAGCCACTCCTACGAGCAGTACTTC	TRBJ2-7	.	.	TRBV6-5